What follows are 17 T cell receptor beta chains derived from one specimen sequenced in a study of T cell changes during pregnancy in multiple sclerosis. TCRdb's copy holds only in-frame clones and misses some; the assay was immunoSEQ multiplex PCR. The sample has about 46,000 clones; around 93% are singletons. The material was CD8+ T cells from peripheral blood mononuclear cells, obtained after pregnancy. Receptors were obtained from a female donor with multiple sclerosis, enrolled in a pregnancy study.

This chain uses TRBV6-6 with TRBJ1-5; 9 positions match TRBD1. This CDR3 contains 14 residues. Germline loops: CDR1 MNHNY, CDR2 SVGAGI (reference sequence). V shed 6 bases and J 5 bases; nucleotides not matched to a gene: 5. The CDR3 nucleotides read TGTGCCAGCAGGGACAGGGGCAACGATCAGCCCCAGCATTTT. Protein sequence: CASRDRGNDQPQHF.

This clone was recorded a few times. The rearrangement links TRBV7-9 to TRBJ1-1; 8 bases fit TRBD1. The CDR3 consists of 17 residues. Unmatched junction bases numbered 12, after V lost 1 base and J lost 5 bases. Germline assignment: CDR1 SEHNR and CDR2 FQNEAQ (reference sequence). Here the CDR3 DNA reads TGTGCCAGCAGCTTAGGCCCCCGGACAGGGCGGGGGACTGAAGCTTTCTTT. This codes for CASSLGPRTGRGTEAFF.

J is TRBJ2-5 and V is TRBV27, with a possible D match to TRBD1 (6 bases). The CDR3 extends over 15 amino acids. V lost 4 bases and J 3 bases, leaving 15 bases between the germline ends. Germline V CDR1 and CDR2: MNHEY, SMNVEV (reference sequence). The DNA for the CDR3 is TGTGCCAGCAGTTCAACAGGGCCGGTTGAAGAGACCCAGTACTTC. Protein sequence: CASSSTGPVEETQYF.

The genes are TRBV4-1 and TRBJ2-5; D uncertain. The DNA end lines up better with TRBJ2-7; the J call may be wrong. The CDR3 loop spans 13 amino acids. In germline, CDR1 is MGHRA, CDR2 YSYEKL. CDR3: CASSQEVFYEQYF. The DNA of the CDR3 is TGCGCCAGCAGCCAAGAGGTGTTCTACGAGCAGTACTTC.

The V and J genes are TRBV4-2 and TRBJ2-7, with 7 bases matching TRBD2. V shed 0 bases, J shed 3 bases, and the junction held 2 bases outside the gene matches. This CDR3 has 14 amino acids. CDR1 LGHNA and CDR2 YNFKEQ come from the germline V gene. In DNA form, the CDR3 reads TGTGCCAGCAGCCAAGATGGGGAGGGCTACGAGCAGTACTTC. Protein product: CASSQDGEGYEQYF.

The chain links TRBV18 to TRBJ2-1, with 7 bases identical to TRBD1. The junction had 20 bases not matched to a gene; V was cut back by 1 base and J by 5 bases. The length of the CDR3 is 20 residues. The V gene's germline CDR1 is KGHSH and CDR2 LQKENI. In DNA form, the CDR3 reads TGTGCCAGCTCACCACTCTCGGAGACTATCGGGACAGTAATAAACAATGAGCAGTTCTTC. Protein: CASSPLSETIGTVINNEQFF. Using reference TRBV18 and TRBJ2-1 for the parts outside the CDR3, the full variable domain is NAGVMQNPRHLVRRRGQEARLRCSPMKGHSHVYWYRQLPEEGLKFMVYLQKENIIDESGMPKERFSAEFPKEGPSILRIQQVVRGDSAAYFCASSPLSETIGTVINNEQFFGPGTRLTVL.

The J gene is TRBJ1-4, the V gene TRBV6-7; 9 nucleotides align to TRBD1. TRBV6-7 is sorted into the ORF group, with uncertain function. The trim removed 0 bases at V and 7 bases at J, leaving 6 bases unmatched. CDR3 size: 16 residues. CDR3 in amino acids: CASSYSRTGDGEKLFF. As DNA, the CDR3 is TGTGCCAGCAGTTACTCCCGGACAGGGGACGGTGAAAAACTGTTTTTT.

CDR3 residues: CASSLEGGQGRYTEAFF. Written as DNA, the CDR3 is TGTGCCAGCAGCTTAGAAGGGGGACAGGGGAGATACACTGAAGCTTTCTTT. This chain connects TRBV13 to TRBJ1-1; TRBD1 aligns across 10 bases. The J segment lost 3 bases and the V segment lost 1 base, leaving 8 bases of the junction unmatched. The CDR3 is 17 amino acids. CDR1 is PRHDT, CDR2 FYEKMQ, per germline (reference sequence). Variable domain in full (rest from reference TRBV13 and TRBJ1-1): AAGVIQSPRHLIKEKRETATLKCYPIPRHDTVYWYQQGPGQDPQFLISFYEKMQSDKGSIPDRFSAQQFSDYHSELNMSSLELGDSALYFCASSLEGGQGRYTEAFFGQGTRLTVV.

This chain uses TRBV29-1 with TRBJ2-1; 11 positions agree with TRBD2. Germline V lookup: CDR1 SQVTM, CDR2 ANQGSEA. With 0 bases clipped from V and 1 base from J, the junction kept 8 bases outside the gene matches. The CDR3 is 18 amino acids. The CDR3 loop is CSVEDPPGTSGSYNEQFF. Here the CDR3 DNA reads TGCAGCGTTGAAGATCCCCCCGGGACTAGCGGTTCCTACAATGAGCAGTTCTTC.

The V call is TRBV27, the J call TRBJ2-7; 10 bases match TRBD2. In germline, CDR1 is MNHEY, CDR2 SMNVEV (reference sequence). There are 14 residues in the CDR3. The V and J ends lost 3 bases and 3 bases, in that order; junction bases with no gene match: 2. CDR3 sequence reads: CASSLTSGFYEQYF. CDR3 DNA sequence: TGTGCCAGCAGTTTGACTAGCGGGTTCTACGAGCAGTACTTC.

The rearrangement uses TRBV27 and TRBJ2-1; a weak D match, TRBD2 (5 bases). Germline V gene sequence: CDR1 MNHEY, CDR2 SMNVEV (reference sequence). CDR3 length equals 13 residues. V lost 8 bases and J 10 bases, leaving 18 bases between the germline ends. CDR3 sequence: CASWAWWRGEQFF. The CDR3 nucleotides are TGTGCCAGCTGGGCGTGGTGGAGAGGGGAGCAGTTCTTC.

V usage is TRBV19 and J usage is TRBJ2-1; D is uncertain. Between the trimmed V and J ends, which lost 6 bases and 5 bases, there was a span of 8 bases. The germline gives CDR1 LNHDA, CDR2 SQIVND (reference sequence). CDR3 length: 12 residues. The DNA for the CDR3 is TGTGCCAGTAGCGGTTCGCACAATGAGCAGTTCTTC. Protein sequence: CASSGSHNEQFF.

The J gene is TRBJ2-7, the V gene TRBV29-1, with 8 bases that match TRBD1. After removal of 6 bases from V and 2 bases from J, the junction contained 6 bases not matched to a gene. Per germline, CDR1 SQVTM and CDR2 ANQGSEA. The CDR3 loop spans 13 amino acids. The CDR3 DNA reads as TGCAGCGTCTCCCGGGACAGGACCTACGAGCAGTACTTC. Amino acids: CSVSRDRTYEQYF.

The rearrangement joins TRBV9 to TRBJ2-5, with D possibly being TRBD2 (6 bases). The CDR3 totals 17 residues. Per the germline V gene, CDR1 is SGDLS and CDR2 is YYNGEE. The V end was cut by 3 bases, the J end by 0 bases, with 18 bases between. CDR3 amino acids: CASSAGRGALYQETQYF. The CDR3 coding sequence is TGTGCCAGCAGCGCCGGACGCGGGGCTCTGTACCAAGAGACCCAGTACTTC.

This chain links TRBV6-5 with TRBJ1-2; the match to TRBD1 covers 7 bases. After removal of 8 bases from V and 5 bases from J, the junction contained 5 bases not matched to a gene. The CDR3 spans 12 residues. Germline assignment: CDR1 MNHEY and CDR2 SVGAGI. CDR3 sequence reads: CASGDSGYGYTF. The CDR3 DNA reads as TGTGCCAGCGGGGACAGCGGGTATGGCTACACCTTC.

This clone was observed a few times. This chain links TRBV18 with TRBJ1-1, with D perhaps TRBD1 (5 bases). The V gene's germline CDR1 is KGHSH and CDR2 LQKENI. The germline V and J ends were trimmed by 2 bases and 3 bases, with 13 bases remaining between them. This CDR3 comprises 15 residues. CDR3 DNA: TGTGCCAGCTCACCAACGGCGGGACCGGACACTGAAGCTTTCTTT. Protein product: CASSPTAGPDTEAFF.

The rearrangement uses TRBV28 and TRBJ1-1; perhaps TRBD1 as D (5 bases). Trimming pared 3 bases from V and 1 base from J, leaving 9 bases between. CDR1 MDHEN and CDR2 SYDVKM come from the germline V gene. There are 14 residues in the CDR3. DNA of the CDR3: TGTGCCAGCAGTTTGAGACAGACGAACACTGAAGCTTTCTTT. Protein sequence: CASSLRQTNTEAFF.